Listed below are T cell receptor beta chains from one sample, sequenced in a study of human thymus T cells. TCRdb's copy holds only in-frame clones and misses some; the assay was immunoSEQ multiplex PCR. The data show over 35,000 clones, about 93% seen once. Sequenced input: blood. These receptors were collected from a boy under three years old with a congenital heart defect but otherwise immunologically healthy. Each CDR3 is given with its conserved first and last residue. Each record gives: clone size, D gene, V gene, J gene, CDR3 protein, CDR3 DNA. A D gene is named only where the DNA matches it firmly. Clone size is given for some rows only: seen once, a few or many times, or a class if the clone is expanded.

>NA|NA|TRBV9|TRBJ1-5
CASSVGSRVGQPQHF
TGTGCCAGCAGCGTAGGTTCCAGGGTTGGGCAGCCCCAGCATTTT
>NA|NA|TRBV5-1|TRBJ2-3
CASSLGDSTDTQYF
TGCGCCAGCAGCTTGGGAGATAGCACAGATACGCAGTATTTT
>NA|NA|TRBV7-6|TRBJ2-1
CASSLGLSSYNEQFF
TGTGCCAGCAGCTTGGGCTTAAGCTCCTACAATGAGCAGTTCTTC
>few|TRBD1|TRBV6-4|TRBJ1-6
CASSRQGDSPLHF
TGTGCCAGCAGTCGACAGGGCGACTCACCCCTCCACTTT
>once|NA|TRBV19|TRBJ1-2
CGGYGYTF
TGTGGTGGCTATGGCTACACCTTC
>once|NA|TRBV11-2|TRBJ1-3
CASSFMGLHGNTIYF
TGTGCCAGCAGCTTTATGGGGCTGCATGGAAACACCATATATTTT
>NA|NA|TRBV4-1|TRBJ2-7
CASSQVGRLYEQYF
TGCGCCAGCAGCCAAGTTGGGAGATTATACGAGCAGTACTTC
>once|TRBD2|TRBV7-2|TRBJ2-2
CASSLGRGGPGTGELFF
TGTGCCAGCAGCTTAGGCCGGGGGGGCCCGGGAACCGGGGAGCTGTTTTTT
>NA|NA|TRBV7-2|TRBJ2-7
CASSSEGRRRYEQYF
TGTGCCAGCAGCTCTGAGGGTCGGCGAAGGTACGAGCAGTACTTC
>NA|NA|TRBV5-1|TRBJ2-7
CASSSNSYEQYF
TGCGCCAGCAGCTCTAATTCCTACGAGCAGTACTTC
>NA|NA|TRBV7-2|TRBJ2-5
CASSSGSETQYF
TGTGCCAGCAGCTCCGGGTCGGAGACCCAGTACTTC
>NA|TRBD2|TRBV7-3|TRBJ2-5
CASSLRISGAQGQETQYF
TGTGCCAGCAGCTTAAGAATTAGCGGGGCCCAAGGCCAAGAGACCCAGTACTTC
>NA|NA|TRBV5-1|TRBJ1-1
CASSWTGGNTEAFF
TGCGCCAGCAGCTGGACGGGGGGCAACACTGAAGCTTTCTTT
>NA|NA|TRBV4-2|TRBJ1-3
CASSQGRGTGNTIYF
TGTGCCAGCAGCCAAGGGAGGGGAACTGGAAACACCATATATTTT